This T cell receptor (beta chain) was retrieved from a study of identical twins. A single record per CDR3 protein comes from TCRdb applying MiXCR to the 5' RACE reads. The profile shows fewer than 500,000 distinct CDR3 sequences, about 24% of them singletons. General observations from the study: Monozygotic twins shared more out-of-frame TCR alpha than recombination models predicted. While abundant cord blood beta clonotypes carried fewer insertions, memory repertoires showed no such pattern.

This clonotype was detected only a few times. The target antigen is unknown. This sample was shared with a second study, whose subject was T cells expressing NK-cell markers. From that paper: Sequencing of TCR beta repertoires drew on sorted CD3+CD56+NKG2C+, CD3+CD56+NKG2C- and CD3+CD56-NKG2C+ T cells. HCMV specificity of the expanded NKG2C+ T cell clones stayed unclear.

The specimen sequenced was CD4+ T cells sorted from blood. The TCR sequence derives from a woman in her late teens or twenties in good health.

In nucleotides, the CDR3 is TGCAGTGCTAGAGTGTCAGGACTAACTTACGAGCAGTACTTC. This sequence encodes CSARVSGLTYEQYF. The genes are TRBV20-1 and TRBJ2-7; D is possibly TRBD2 (6 bases). The CDR3 covers 14 residues. The germline CDR1 and CDR2 sequences are DFQATT and SNEGSKA (reference sequence). Trimming pared 1 base from V and 4 bases from J, leaving 14 bases between.